Here is one T cell receptor (beta chain) with its context. The source of the sample is a study of blood T cell repertoires in COVID-19. Across the study: Acute-phase and convalescent COVID-19 samples originated in the United States, Italy and Spain.

Authors' data handling: Estimation of nucleated cell counts was performed using reference gene primer amplification. The repertoire was sequenced with immunoSEQ multiplex PCR; TCRdb's copy has only in-frame clones and lacks some. The V and J calls and clone size come from that table; D and trimming were worked out from the DNA. The table lists roughly 350,000 clones, approximately 88% of them singletons, with approximately 4% in the top ten. V lost 0 bases and J lost 3, with 4 bases in between. Germline V gene sequence: CDR1 SGHDT, CDR2 YYEEEE. CDR3 length: 12 residues. The receptor was derived from a woman aged 45-60 years with active or convalescent COVID-19. The chain combines TRBV5-6 with TRBJ2-7; D is unresolved. Source material: peripheral blood. The CDR3 spells CASSLGLYEQYF. The CDR3, as DNA: TGTGCCAGCAGCTTGGGTCTCTACGAGCAGTACTTC.